The present TCR beta chain was sequenced within a study of cytomegalovirus exposure and HLA in healthy donors. Study results and limitations: On later analysis, the bulk of CMV-associated TCR beta chains appeared to be HLA-restricted. The authors later linked a missense DCLRE1C variant to TCR beta V- and J-gene trimming. Immune exposure information available was restricted to CMV serostatus.

Researchers ran the PCR with 60 Vbeta and 13 Jbeta primers. The assay was immunoSEQ multiplex PCR, and TCRdb's table has in-frame clones only and misses some. The record lists 40,000 to 55,000 clones, of which the ten most abundant hold around 5.6%. For this clone: Its antigen remains unknown.

After removal of 5 bases from V and 4 bases from J, the junction contained 6 bases not matched to a gene. The CDR3 covers 14 residues. Germline-derived CDR1 and CDR2 are KGHSH and LQKENI. Sequenced: PBMCs. The source is a male donor in good health and CMV-seropositive. The chain joins TRBV18 to TRBJ1-2, with 8 bases identical to TRBD1. The CDR3 spells CASSSGQGTYGYTF. The DNA of the CDR3 is TGTGCCAGCTCATCCGGACAGGGCACCTATGGCTACACCTTC.